This T cell receptor (beta chain) was retrieved from a study of blood T cell repertoires in COVID-19. Original analysis: Estimation of nucleated cell counts relied on the amplification of reference gene primers. The data were produced by immunoSEQ multiplex PCR, yet TCRdb's version contains in-frame clones alone and is incomplete. The V and J calls and clone size come from that table; D and trimming were worked out from the DNA. Here the sample spans 130,000 to 150,000 clones, approximately 73% being singletons. The TCR originated in a man between 60 and 75 years old with acute or convalescent COVID-19. Sequencing used peripheral blood.

CDR3 nucleotides: TGTGCCAGCTCACCATTGGGATCGGGAGCCTATGGCTACACCTTC. It specifies CASSPLGSGAYGYTF. The chain couples TRBV18 to TRBJ1-2; D is uncertain. Trimming removed 2 bases from V and 4 bases from J, with 14 bases in between. This CDR3 is 15 amino acids long. From germline, CDR1 is KGHSH and CDR2 LQKENI. Full variable domain (remainder filled in from reference TRBV18 and TRBJ1-2): NAGVMQNPRHLVRRRGQEARLRCSPMKGHSHVYWYRQLPEEGLKFMVYLQKENIIDESGMPKERFSAEFPKEGPSILRIQQVVRGDSAAYFCASSPLGSGAYGYTFGSGTRLTVV.